This T cell receptor (beta chain) was recovered during a study of OX40 agonist ivuxolimab in advanced cancers. In the study overall: At 0.01 to 10 mg/kg, ivuxolimab was administered intravenously to patients every 2 weeks. Three patients responded partially, comprising one with hepatocellular carcinoma and two with cutaneous melanoma.

Generated by immunoSEQ multiplex PCR, the TCRdb table keeps only in-frame clones and is missing some. The sample lists about 68,000 clones, 85% occurring once. In its sample, this clone was seen once. The antigen remains undetermined. Study-wide points: With doses of 0.1-3.0 mg/kg, partial responders showed among the lowest clonal expansion.

V gave up 7 bases and J gave up 7 bases; unmatched junction bases: 9. Looked up from germline, CDR1 is SNHLY and CDR2 is FYNNEI. The CDR3 length is 15 residues. The TCR sequence derives from an adult with an advanced solid tumor such as melanoma, head and neck, liver or kidney cancer. The source was CD4+ or CD8+ T cells sorted from blood, collected in a trial of the OX40 agonist ivuxolimab. The chain links TRBV2 to TRBJ2-1; the match to TRBD2 covers 11 bases. The CDR3 protein is CASTKLAGASNEQFF. The CDR3 DNA follows: TGTGCCAGCACCAAACTAGCGGGAGCTAGTAATGAGCAGTTCTTC.